A selection of T cell receptor beta chains follows, all from one sample in a study of OX40 agonist ivuxolimab in advanced cancers. Repertoires were generated with immunoSEQ multiplex PCR, while TCRdb's copy carries only in-frame clones and drops some. The sample includes approximately 72,000 clones, 84% seen only once; the top ten take about 0.72%. Here the sequenced sample was CD4+ or CD8+ T cells sorted from blood, taken in a trial of the OX40 agonist ivuxolimab. Source of these receptors: an adult with an advanced solid tumor such as melanoma, head and neck, liver or kidney cancer. CDR3s include the opening cysteine and the closing phenylalanine or tryptophan. The order of the fields is clone size, J gene, D gene, V gene, CDR3 protein, CDR3 DNA. D genes are given only for firm matches. Where a row states a size, it is once, few, many or the class of an expanded clone; other rows omit it.

. TRBJ1-1 . TRBV6-5 CASSYSRGTEAFF TGTGCCAGCAGTTACTCGAGGGGCACTGAAGCTTTCTTT
. TRBJ2-2 . TRBV5-1 CASRFGPGRSGTGELFF TGCGCCAGCAGATTTGGACCGGGACGGTCGGGCACCGGGGAGCTGTTTTTT
. TRBJ2-3 TRBD2 TRBV13 CASSSGLAGPTDTQYF TGTGCCAGCAGCTCCGGACTAGCGGGCCCCACAGATACGCAGTATTTT
. TRBJ2-1 TRBD2 TRBV5-1 CASSLTSGRATEQFF TGCGCCAGCAGCTTGACCAGCGGGAGGGCCACTGAGCAGTTCTTC
. TRBJ1-2 . TRBV5-1 CASSLHPGLNYGYTF TGCGCCAGCAGCTTACACCCGGGCCTCAACTATGGCTACACCTTC
once TRBJ1-1 . TRBV7-3 CASSLYPSPNTEAFF TGTGCCAGCAGCTTATATCCCTCCCCAAACACTGAAGCTTTCTTT
. TRBJ1-2 . TRBV4-3 CASSQEFRQANYGYTF TGCGCCAGCAGCCAAGAATTTAGACAGGCTAACTATGGCTACACCTTC
. TRBJ1-3 TRBD1 TRBV4-1 CASSQADRGTGNTIYF TGCGCCAGCAGCCAGGCTGACAGGGGAACTGGAAACACCATATATTTT
. TRBJ1-5 . TRBV28 CASSLSRDLQPQHF TGTGCCAGCAGTTTGTCCCGGGACCTTCAGCCCCAGCATTTT
. TRBJ2-1 TRBD2 TRBV14 CASSHPRLARGLNEQFF TGTGCCAGCAGCCACCCCCGACTAGCACGCGGTCTCAATGAGCAGTTCTTC
. TRBJ2-3 . TRBV29-1 CSVDPESRDTQYF TGCAGCGTTGATCCCGAATCCCGGGATACGCAGTATTTT
. TRBJ2-5 TRBD2 TRBV4-3 CASSQDKGGLAGGRRETQYF TGCGCCAGCAGCCAAGATAAGGGAGGACTAGCGGGGGGGCGCAGAGAGACCCAGTACTTC
. TRBJ2-7 TRBD1 TRBV5-6 CASSLVPTGGKGEQYF TGTGCCAGCAGCTTGGTGCCGACAGGGGGCAAAGGCGAGCAGTACTTC
. TRBJ1-1 TRBD1 TRBV6-5 CASRSSQGDTEAFF TGTGCCAGCAGATCGTCACAGGGGGACACTGAAGCTTTCTTT
. TRBJ2-7 . TRBV5-1 CASSLEAFSYEQYF TGCGCCAGCAGCTTGGAAGCGTTCTCCTACGAGCAGTACTTC
. TRBJ1-2 TRBD1 TRBV9 CASRGQVADGYTF TGTGCCAGCAGAGGACAGGTTGCGGATGGCTACACCTTC
. TRBJ1-1 . TRBV4-1 CASSQVTGLGTMNTEAFF TGCGCCAGCAGCCAAGTTACAGGCCTCGGTACTATGAACACTGAAGCTTTCTTT
. TRBJ1-1 . TRBV5-1 CASSFSGGGSGNTEAFF TGCGCCAGCAGCTTTAGTGGTGGGGGATCGGGGAACACTGAAGCTTTCTTT
. TRBJ2-5 . TRBV5-5 CASSLAVVNQETQYF TGTGCCAGCAGCTTGGCCGTGGTAAACCAAGAGACCCAGTACTTC
. TRBJ1-1 TRBD1 TRBV6-6 CASSGDREGTEAFF TGTGCCAGCAGTGGTGACAGGGAAGGCACTGAAGCTTTCTTT
. TRBJ2-2 . TRBV7-2 CASSLQIRTGELFF TGTGCCAGCAGCTTACAGATCCGCACCGGGGAGCTGTTTTTT
. TRBJ2-2 . TRBV6-6 CASSYSIAQNTGELFF TGTGCCAGCAGTTACTCGATAGCACAGAACACCGGGGAGCTGTTTTTT
. TRBJ2-2 . TRBV5-4 CASSLDRRPRNTGELFF TGTGCCAGCAGCTTGGACAGAAGGCCGCGGAACACCGGGGAGCTGTTTTTT
. TRBJ2-1 . TRBV6-5 CASSLGGHEQFF TGTGCCAGCAGCCTTGGGGGGCATGAGCAGTTCTTC
. TRBJ2-1 TRBD1 TRBV7-9 CASSPGTGHEQFF TGTGCCAGCAGCCCCGGGACAGGGCATGAGCAGTTCTTC
once TRBJ2-7 . TRBV10-3 CAISGGFHEQYF TGTGCCATCAGTGGTGGGTTCCACGAGCAGTACTTC
. TRBJ2-5 TRBD1 TRBV7-2 CASSLGTGMTETQYF TGTGCCAGCAGCTTAGGGACAGGGATGACTGAGACCCAGTACTTC
. TRBJ2-7 . TRBV27 CASFFTRAPWEEQYF TGTGCCAGCTTCTTTACCAGGGCCCCCTGGGAAGAGCAGTACTTC
. TRBJ1-5 TRBD1 TRBV11-1 CASSLDRGFGNQPQHF TGTGCCAGCAGCTTAGACAGGGGTTTTGGCAATCAGCCCCAGCATTTT
. TRBJ2-2 TRBD1 TRBV2 CASRMDRATGELFF TGTGCCAGCAGGATGGACAGGGCCACCGGGGAGCTGTTTTTT
. TRBJ2-1 . TRBV27 CASSRRSDPNNEQFF TGTGCCAGCAGCCGACGTAGCGATCCTAACAATGAGCAGTTCTTC
once TRBJ1-6 . TRBV4-2 CASSYRAGNSPLHF TGTGCCAGCAGCTACCGGGCCGGTAATTCACCCCTCCACTTT
. TRBJ2-7 TRBD2 TRBV16 CASSPQAGGYEQYF TGTGCCAGCAGCCCCCAGGCGGGGGGCTACGAGCAGTACTTC
. TRBJ2-6 . TRBV5-4 CASSPETGANVLTF TGTGCCAGCAGCCCCGAGACTGGGGCCAACGTCCTGACTTTC
. TRBJ1-1 . TRBV9 CASSVAWSTEAFF TGTGCCAGCAGCGTAGCTTGGAGCACTGAAGCTTTCTTT
. TRBJ1-1 . TRBV2 CASTEGEVGTEAFF TGTGCCAGCACCGAGGGGGAAGTTGGCACTGAAGCTTTCTTT
. TRBJ1-1 TRBD1 TRBV11-2 CASSFPGQIGDTEAFF TGTGCCAGCAGCTTCCCGGGACAGATAGGGGACACTGAAGCTTTCTTT
. TRBJ2-3 . TRBV11-3 CASSSRTTSTDTQYF TGTGCCAGCAGCTCCCGAACGACTAGCACAGATACGCAGTATTTT
once TRBJ2-3 TRBD1 TRBV18 CASSPPGQGRTDTQYF TGTGCCAGCTCACCACCGGGACAGGGGCGCACAGATACGCAGTATTTT
. TRBJ1-2 TRBD1 TRBV18 CASSLSTSGQGPYSNYGYTF TGTGCCAGCTCACTCTCGACCTCGGGACAGGGGCCGTACTCTAACTATGGCTACACCTTC
. TRBJ2-3 . TRBV27 CASSRLADTQYF TGTGCCAGCAGTAGGCTGGCGGATACGCAGTATTTT